This section outlines one T cell receptor (beta chain) sequence together with its context. The data were produced by immunoSEQ multiplex PCR, yet TCRdb's version contains in-frame clones alone and is incomplete. The table shows hundreds of thousands of clones, with roughly nine tenths occurring only once. The data were taken from a study of blood T cell repertoires in COVID-19. This CDR3 region has 15 residues. Germline assignment: CDR1 KGHDR and CDR2 SFDVKD. V was shortened by 3 bases and J by 0 bases, with 7 bases between the two germline ends. This chain uses TRBV24-1 with TRBJ2-2; no definite D call. This TCR was recovered from a woman aged 45-65 years with COVID-19, enrolled during active disease. The sample was peripheral blood. The CDR3 loop reads CATSDVRSNTGELFF. CDR3 DNA sequence: TGTGCCACCAGTGATGTCAGATCGAACACCGGGGAGCTGTTTTTT.